These T cell receptor beta chains were read from a single sample in a study of CXCR3-negative and CXCR3-positive naive CD8 T cells. TCRdb re-called the 5' RACE reads; every CDR3 protein appears as one record, without DNA. The sample table sets out fewer than 90,000 distinct CDR3 sequences. The specimen sequenced was naive CXCR3+ CD8+ T cells from blood. These receptor sequences come from a human donor in good health. Some clones in this sample may be carry-over from other donors' samples. CDR3s include the opening cysteine and the closing phenylalanine or tryptophan.

v_call: TRBV6-5; j_call: TRBJ2-3; cdr3_aa: CASTRGGGTDTQYF
v_call: TRBV7-2; j_call: TRBJ2-7; cdr3_aa: CASSLYTAYEQYF
v_call: TRBV28; j_call: TRBJ2-7; cdr3_aa: CASSPMDFGSYEQYF
v_call: TRBV6-6; j_call: TRBJ2-5; cdr3_aa: CASRDLQRGETQYF
v_call: TRBV6-1; j_call: TRBJ2-5; cdr3_aa: CASSDGRGVETQYF
v_call: TRBV21-1; j_call: TRBJ2-2; cdr3_aa: CASRGTRRTGELFF
v_call: TRBV24-1; j_call: TRBJ1-4; cdr3_aa: CATSDLGPLNEKLFF
v_call: TRBV23-1; j_call: TRBJ2-7; cdr3_aa: CASPGGRAWEQYF
v_call: TRBV29-1; j_call: TRBJ1-2; cdr3_aa: CSVEASPRARYGYTF
v_call: TRBV4-2; j_call: TRBJ1-1; cdr3_aa: CASSQAGQTNTEAFF
v_call: TRBV9; j_call: TRBJ2-7; cdr3_aa: CASSVDSSPYEQYF
v_call: TRBV11-2; j_call: TRBJ2-1; cdr3_aa: CASSLVGIDEQFF
v_call: TRBV5-4; j_call: TRBJ2-1; cdr3_aa: CASSMGWGTNEQFF
v_call: TRBV20-1; j_call: TRBJ2-7; cdr3_aa: CSARDRENYEQYF
v_call: TRBV5-1; j_call: TRBJ2-5; cdr3_aa: CASSLWTDQETQYF